This TCR beta chain appears in the sequencing data of a study of blood T cells in healthy people across ages. Broader study findings: Greater diversity and more naive CD4+ cells were seen in long-lived donors than in aged donors. Shifts in expanded clonotypes may have been confounded by donor CMV status, which was unknown.

Remarks on this clonotype: Its antigen is still unknown.

Per sample, no less than 5 micrograms of total RNA were extracted. Germline CDR1 reads DFQATT; CDR2 reads SNEGSKA (reference sequence). With V trimmed by 6 bases and J by 0 bases, 7 bases remained unmatched. CDR3 size: 14 residues. The use of a sample-barcoded 5' primer and a J-beta primer mix characterized a second PCR of roughly 6 to 11 cycles. Carrying 12 random nucleotides, a template-switch adaptor labeled each individual cDNA molecule. TCRdb recomputed calls from the 5' RACE reads with MiXCR, one row per CDR3 protein. The profile covers hundreds of thousands of distinct CDR3 sequences, with around 46% appearing a single time and 20% to 25% taken by the ten largest.

The chain joins TRBV20-1 to TRBJ1-1; TRBD1 aligns across 7 bases. The TCR comes from a woman aged 55-70 years in good health. Specimen: blood. CDR3 residues: CSAGRQGMNTEAFF. The CDR3 nucleotides are TGCAGTGCCGGACGACAGGGAATGAACACTGAAGCTTTCTTT.